The 18 T cell receptor beta chains listed next were all sequenced from one sample in a study of shared clonotypes between healthy human individuals. Libraries were prepared by immunoSEQ multiplex PCR; TCRdb keeps only in-frame clonotypes and omits some of them. The profile shows 2 million or so clones, approximately 95% of them singletons. Selected positively for CCR7 and CD45RO-negative, naive CD8 cells excluded terminally differentiated effector memory CD45RA+ cells. Sequencing was carried out using naive CD8+ T cells sorted from blood. These receptors came from a man aged 18 to 29 in good health.

This clone has only a few counts. The genes are TRBV30 and TRBJ2-2, with 10 positions matching TRBD1. V was clipped by 4 bases and J by 3 bases; unmatched bases: 2. CDR1 and CDR2 (germline): GTSNPN, SVGIG (reference sequence). This CDR3 region has 14 residues. Here the CDR3 DNA reads TGTGCCTGGACCGGGACAGGGGACACCGGGGAGCTGTTTTTT. It is translated as CAWTGTGDTGELFF. Using reference TRBV30 and TRBJ2-2 for the parts outside the CDR3, the full variable domain is SQTIHQWPATLVQPVGSPLSLECTVEGTSNPNLYWYRQAAGRGLQLLFYSVGIGQISSEVPQNLSASRPQDRQFILSSKKLLLSDSGFYLCAWTGTGDTGELFFGEGSRLTVL.

This rearrangement joins TRBV10-2 to TRBJ1-1; D not certain. V lost 3 bases to trimming and J lost 3 bases, with 20 bases between them. The CDR3 spans 17 residues. Germline V gene data show CDR1 as WSHSY and CDR2 as SAAADI. As DNA, the CDR3 is TGCGCCAGCAGTGATTTGGGGAGGGTGCTCGGACACACTGAAGCTTTCTTT. This gives the protein CASSDLGRVLGHTEAFF.

This clone appeared a single time. The chain combines TRBV7-3 with TRBJ2-7; TRBD2 is a possible D gene (7 bases). V dropped 4 bases and J dropped 6 bases, with 13 bases sitting between them. This CDR3 has 13 amino acids. Germline loops: CDR1 SGHTA, CDR2 FQGTGA. DNA for the CDR3: TGTGCCAGCAGCTGGGGGAGGGGGGTCGAGCAGTACTTC. Amino acid sequence: CASSWGRGVEQYF.

This chain joins TRBV29-1 and TRBJ2-7, with D possibly TRBD1 on 7 matching bases. The germline V and J ends were trimmed by 2 bases and 6 bases, with 17 bases remaining between them. Germline V gene sequence: CDR1 SQVTM, CDR2 ANQGSEA. The CDR3 contains 14 residues. This CDR3 reads CSVEKEGALFEQYF. The CDR3 DNA reads TGCAGCGTTGAAAAGGAGGGGGCTTTGTTCGAGCAGTACTTC.

V and J are TRBV7-9 and TRBJ1-4; D is unresolved. Trimming stripped 4 bases from V and 5 bases from J, with 14 bases between. CDR3 length equals 15 residues. The germline CDR1 and CDR2 sequences are SEHNR and FQNEAQ (reference sequence). CDR3 nucleotide sequence: TGTGCCAGCAGCTCACCCACAGATAACAATGAAAAACTGTTTTTT. Residues: CASSSPTDNNEKLFF.

This clone is a singleton in its sample. The chain carries TRBV5-1 and TRBJ1-5; D remains ambiguous. The CDR3 runs to 15 residues. Looked up from germline, CDR1 is SGHRS and CDR2 is YFSETQ. The V and J ends lost 0 bases and 0 bases respectively, with 7 bases between them. The CDR3 spells CASSLGQPSNQPQHF. The CDR3 DNA is TGCGCCAGCAGCTTGGGCCAGCCTAGCAATCAGCCCCAGCATTTT.

V and J are TRBV9 and TRBJ2-1, with D perhaps TRBD1 (6 bases). V dropped 4 bases and J dropped 3 bases, with 14 bases sitting between them. This CDR3 contains 15 residues. The germline V gene encodes CDR1 SGDLS and CDR2 YYNGEE. Here the CDR3 DNA reads TGTGCCAGCAGCCTGGACAGCGGAGGCTACAATGAGCAGTTCTTC. Protein sequence: CASSLDSGGYNEQFF.

The chain employs TRBV9 and TRBJ2-3; TRBD2 aligns across 8 bases. The V gene end was trimmed by 7 bases and the J gene end by 3 bases; junction bases not matched to a gene: 7. The germline gives CDR1 SGDLS, CDR2 YYNGEE. This CDR3 spans 14 amino acids. CDR3 loop: CASRGGLGTDTQYF. The CDR3 region has the DNA TGTGCCAGCCGCGGGGGGCTGGGAACAGATACGCAGTATTTT.

In the case of this clone: The same CDR3 is also encoded by other DNA sequences in this sample. The chain carries TRBV19 and TRBJ2-1, with D perhaps matching TRBD1 (5 bases). Germline assignment: CDR1 LNHDA and CDR2 SQIVND (reference sequence). The germline V and J ends were trimmed by 3 bases and 2 bases, with 8 bases remaining between them. CDR3 size: 14 residues. This chain's CDR3 is CASSIGQAYNEQFF. As DNA, the CDR3 is TGTGCCAGTAGTATCGGACAAGCCTACAATGAGCAGTTCTTC.

The V call is TRBV19, the J call TRBJ1-1; a weak D match, TRBD1 (5 bases). Germline CDR1 is LNHDA and CDR2 is SQIVND (reference sequence). The V end was cut by 7 bases, the J end by 1 base, with 13 bases between. This CDR3 contains 14 residues. For the CDR3, the DNA is TGTGCCAGTAAGCACGGGACGGCGAACACTGAAGCTTTCTTT. It yields the protein CASKHGTANTEAFF. Complete variable domain (other parts from reference TRBV19 and TRBJ1-1): DGGITQSPKYLFRKEGQNVTLSCEQNLNHDAMYWYRQDPGQGLRLIYYSQIVNDFQKGDIAEGYSVSREKKESFPLTVTSAQKNPTAFYLCASKHGTANTEAFFGQGTRLTVV.

The CDR3 region has the DNA TGTGCCACCAGCCCGGTGCGGGACGAGAACGGGGAGCTGTTTTTT. It codes for CATSPVRDENGELFF. The genes are TRBV15 and TRBJ2-2; D might be TRBD2 (6 bases). V shed 5 bases and J shed 7 bases, with 17 bases lying between them. Germline V lookup: CDR1 LNHNV, CDR2 YYDKDF (reference sequence). There are 15 residues in the CDR3.

The V gene is TRBV6-5, the J gene TRBJ2-7; D possibly corresponds to TRBD1 (8 bases). The CDR3 runs to 12 residues. Germline lookup yields CDR1 MNHEY and CDR2 SVGAGI. Trimming took 6 bases from V and 7 from J, leaving 13 bases between them. The CDR3 DNA follows: TGTGCCAGCAGGGTACAGGGGGGGGAGCAGTACTTC. Encoded protein: CASRVQGGEQYF.

The J gene is TRBJ2-7, the V gene TRBV7-9, with D perhaps matching TRBD2 (5 bases). The CDR3 runs 12 residues. CDR1 is SEHNR, CDR2 FQNEAQ, per germline (reference sequence). Deletions cut 6 bases from V and 3 bases from J, with 9 bases between. The CDR3 reads CASSVAGYEQYF. The CDR3, as DNA: TGTGCCAGCAGTGTGGCGGGCTACGAGCAGTACTTC.

The CDR3 is CATSLHETGGASYGYTF. The CDR3, as DNA: TGTGCCACCAGCTTACACGAAACAGGGGGCGCAAGCTATGGCTACACCTTC. The chain couples TRBV15 to TRBJ1-2; TRBD1 aligns across 9 bases. The junction had 14 bases not matched to a gene; V was cut back by 5 bases and J by 4 bases. The CDR3 length is 17 residues. Germline-derived CDR1 and CDR2 are LNHNV and YYDKDF (reference sequence).

This chain connects TRBV19 to TRBJ2-4, with unresolved D. V shed 4 bases and J shed 6 bases, with 16 bases lying between them. The V gene's germline CDR1 is LNHDA and CDR2 SQIVND (reference sequence). CDR3 length equals 15 residues. This CDR3 reads CASSTPSTTLNIQYF. In DNA form, the CDR3 reads TGTGCCAGTAGTACACCTTCTACTACCTTAAACATTCAGTACTTC.

CDR3 protein: CASSLANAGTSGVYEQYF. The CDR3 bases are TGTGCCAGCAGCTTGGCCAACGCGGGGACTAGCGGGGTATACGAGCAGTACTTC. The V call is TRBV5-6, the J call TRBJ2-7, with 13 nucleotides matching TRBD2. CDR1 and CDR2 (germline): SGHDT, YYEEEE. V gave up 0 bases and J gave up 4 bases; unmatched junction bases: 10. The CDR3 has 18 amino acids.

The sample holds one count of this clone. The V call is TRBV7-8, the J call TRBJ1-1; D remains unclear. V dropped 0 bases and J dropped 8 bases, with 13 bases sitting between them. CDR1 is SGHVS, CDR2 FQNEAQ, per germline. This CDR3 is 14 amino acids long. The CDR3 region is CASSLASVTAEAFF. The CDR3 DNA follows: TGTGCCAGCAGCTTAGCGTCTGTGACCGCCGAAGCTTTCTTT.

The chain couples TRBV7-9 to TRBJ2-2; TRBD1 aligns across 9 bases. Germline CDR1 reads SEHNR; CDR2 reads FQNEAQ (reference sequence). There are 15 residues in the CDR3. With 7 bases clipped from V and 5 bases from J, the junction kept 8 bases outside the gene matches. CDR3 DNA sequence: TGTGCCAGCACTGTACTAGGACAGGGGACCGGGGAGCTGTTTTTT. It encodes CASTVLGQGTGELFF.